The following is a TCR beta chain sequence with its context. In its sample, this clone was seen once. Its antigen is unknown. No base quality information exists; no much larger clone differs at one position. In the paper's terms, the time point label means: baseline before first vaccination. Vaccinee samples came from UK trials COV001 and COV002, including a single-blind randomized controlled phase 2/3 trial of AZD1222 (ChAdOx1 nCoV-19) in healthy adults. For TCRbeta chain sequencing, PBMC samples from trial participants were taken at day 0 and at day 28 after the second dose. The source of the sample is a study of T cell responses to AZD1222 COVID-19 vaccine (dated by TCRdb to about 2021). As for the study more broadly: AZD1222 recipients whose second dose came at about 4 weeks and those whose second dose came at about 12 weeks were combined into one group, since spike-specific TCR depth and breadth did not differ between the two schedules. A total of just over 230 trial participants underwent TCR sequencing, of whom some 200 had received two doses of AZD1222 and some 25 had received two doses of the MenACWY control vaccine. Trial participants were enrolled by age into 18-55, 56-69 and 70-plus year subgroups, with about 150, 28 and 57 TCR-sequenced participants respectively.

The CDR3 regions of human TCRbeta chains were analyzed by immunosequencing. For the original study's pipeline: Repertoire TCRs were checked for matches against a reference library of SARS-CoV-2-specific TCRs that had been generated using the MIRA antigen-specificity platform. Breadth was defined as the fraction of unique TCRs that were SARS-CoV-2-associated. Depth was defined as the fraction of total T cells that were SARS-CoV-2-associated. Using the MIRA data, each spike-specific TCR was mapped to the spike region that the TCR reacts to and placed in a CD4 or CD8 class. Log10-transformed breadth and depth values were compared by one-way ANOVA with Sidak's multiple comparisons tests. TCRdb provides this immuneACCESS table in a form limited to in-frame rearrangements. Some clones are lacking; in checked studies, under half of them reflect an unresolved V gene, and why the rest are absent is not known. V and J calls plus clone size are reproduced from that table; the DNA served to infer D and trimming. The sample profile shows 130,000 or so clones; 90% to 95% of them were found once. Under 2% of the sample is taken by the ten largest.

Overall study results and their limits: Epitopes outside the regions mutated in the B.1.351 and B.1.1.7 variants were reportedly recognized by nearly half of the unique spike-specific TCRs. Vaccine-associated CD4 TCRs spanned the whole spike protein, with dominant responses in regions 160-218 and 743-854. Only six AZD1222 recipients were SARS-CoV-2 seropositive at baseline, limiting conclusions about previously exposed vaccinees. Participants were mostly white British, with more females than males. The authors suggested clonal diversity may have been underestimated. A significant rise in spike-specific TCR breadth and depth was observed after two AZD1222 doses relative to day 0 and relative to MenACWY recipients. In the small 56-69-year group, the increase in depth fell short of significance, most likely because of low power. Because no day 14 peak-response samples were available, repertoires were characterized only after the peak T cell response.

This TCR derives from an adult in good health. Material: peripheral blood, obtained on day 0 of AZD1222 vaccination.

The DNA sequence follows: TGTGCCAGCAGCCCTGGCGATGAGCAGTTCTTC. This encodes CASSPGDEQFF. The chain joins TRBV21-1 to TRBJ2-1. TRBV21-1 is designated a pseudogene. The CDR3, from cysteine to phenylalanine, totals 11 residues. Only the CDR3 portion is preserved as DNA: 33 bases, with reading frame beginning at the first base.